The 27 T cell receptor beta chains below come from one sample, sequenced in a study of blood T cells in healthy people across ages. A sample-barcoded 5' primer and a J-beta primer mix were used in a second PCR of about 6 to 12 cycles. TCRdb re-analysed the 5' RACE reads in MiXCR, keeping a single row per CDR3 protein. Among around 1,900,000 distinct CDR3 sequences listed, more than 35% were seen once. The sequencing sample was made of blood. Receptor source: a human donor in good health.

This chain joins TRBV29-1 and TRBJ2-7; TRBD1 matches 9 bases. Germline CDR1 SQVTM, CDR2 ANQGSEA. The CDR3 sequence is 11 residues long. The trim removed 7 bases at V and 6 bases at J, leaving 4 bases unmatched. CDR3 protein: CSAGQGVEQYF. Written as DNA, the CDR3 is TGCAGCGCGGGACAGGGTGTCGAGCAGTACTTC.

This clonotype has a handful of counts. The chain combines TRBV6-5 with TRBJ1-4; no definite D call. In germline, CDR1 is MNHEY, CDR2 SVGAGI. CDR3 length equals 13 residues. The V gene lost 6 bases and the J gene lost 12 bases, with 17 bases spanning the gap. The CDR3 DNA follows: TGTGCCAGCAGCCGTCTGACGGGCGGGGAACTGTTTTTT. Translation gives CASSRLTGGELFF.

This clonotype has only a few counts. This sequence joins TRBV20-1 and TRBJ2-3; tentative D call: TRBD1 (5 bases). The CDR3 consists of 15 residues. V lost 3 bases and J 3 bases, leaving 16 bases between the germline ends. The V gene's germline CDR1 is DFQATT and CDR2 SNEGSKA (reference sequence). The CDR3 loop is CSASRAIRGTDTQYF. The CDR3 DNA is TGCAGTGCTAGTCGGGCGATAAGGGGTACAGATACGCAGTATTTT.

The chain joins TRBV6-2 or TRBV6-3 to TRBJ1-5; 7 bases match TRBD1. The germline V gene encodes CDR1 MNHEY and CDR2 SVGEGT. This CDR3 comprises 13 residues. Unmatched junction bases numbered 5, after V lost 7 bases and J lost 5 bases. The CDR3 DNA is TGTGCCAGCACCGACAGGGAATATCAGCCCCAGCATTTT. This sequence encodes CASTDREYQPQHF.

Regarding this clonotype: A junction boundary mismatches the germline segment, possibly from a read error. The chain links TRBV5-1 to TRBJ2-7, with D perhaps TRBD2 (5 bases). The CDR3 extends over 15 amino acids. Germline values: CDR1 SGHRS, CDR2 YFSETQ. CDR3 protein: CTSSLGWESSYEQYF. CDR3 sequence (DNA): TGCACCAGCAGCTTGGGTTGGGAGAGCTCCTACGAGCAGTACTTC.

This clonotype was seen more than once but under ten times. In DNA, the CDR3 is TGTGCCAGCAGTGAAGGGGAGCTGAGCACAGATACGCAGTATTTT. Its protein product is CASSEGELSTDTQYF. The gene calls are TRBV28 and TRBJ2-3; D tentatively fits TRBD1 or TRBD2 (5 bases each). Trimming took 5 bases from V and 0 from J, leaving 12 bases between them. CDR1 MDHEN and CDR2 SYDVKM come from the germline V gene. The CDR3 covers 15 residues.

This chain links TRBV4-1 with TRBJ1-4; no reliable D call. The CDR3 contains 13 residues. Germline loops: CDR1 MGHRA, CDR2 YSYEKL. V was clipped by 0 bases and J by 11 bases, with 10 bases between them. The CDR3 DNA reads as TGCGCCAGCAGCCAAGACGGGTCCCCGAAACTGTTTTTT. This sequence encodes CASSQDGSPKLFF.

This clonotype was recorded a few times. The chain couples TRBV20-1 to TRBJ1-2; no definite D call. The CDR3 spans 11 residues. Germline V lookup: CDR1 DFQATT, CDR2 SNEGSKA (reference sequence). Trimming left V 0 bases short and J 11 bases short, with 10 bases between. The CDR3 sequence is CSARDWERYTF. The CDR3 nucleotides are TGCAGTGCTAGAGATTGGGAGAGGTACACCTTC.

The chain employs TRBV7-2 and TRBJ1-5; D is perhaps TRBD1 (5 bases). Germline-derived CDR1 and CDR2 are SGHTA and FQGNSA. Trimming removed 5 bases from V and 7 bases from J, with 15 bases in between. There are 14 residues in the CDR3. As DNA, the CDR3 is TGTGCCAGCAGCCCACCCACAAGGGACCAGCCCCAGCATTTT. It specifies CASSPPTRDQPQHF.

Concerning this clonotype itself: One end of the junction varies from germline; a read error may be responsible. This sequence joins TRBV20-1 and TRBJ2-1; the D gene is possibly TRBD2 (5 bases). Germline values: CDR1 DFQATT, CDR2 SNEGSKA (reference sequence). This CDR3 comprises 13 residues. CDR3 in amino acids: CSAHERAGSELFF. In nucleotides, the CDR3 is TGCAGTGCCCATGAGAGGGCTGGCAGTGAGCTGTTCTTC.

This chain uses TRBV6-5 with TRBJ2-5; 7 nucleotides agree with TRBD1. The CDR3 is made up of 10 amino acids. Germline V gene lookup returns CDR1 MNHEY and CDR2 SVGAGI. With 8 bases clipped from V and 12 bases from J, the junction kept 6 bases outside the gene matches. CDR3 sequence reads: CASGTARKYF. The CDR3 DNA is TGTGCCAGCGGGACAGCGCGAAAGTACTTC.

About this clonotype: One end of the junction does not line up with germline, which may come from a read error. The chain employs TRBV20-1 and TRBJ1-2; D is uncertain. The length of the CDR3 is 15 residues. CDR1 and CDR2 from the germline V gene are DFQATT and SNEGSKA (reference sequence). The CDR3 spells CSARDQTVPNYGYAF. CDR3 nucleotide sequence: TGCAGTGCTAGAGATCAGACGGTTCCTAACTATGGCTACGCCTTC.

The chain carries TRBV20-1 and TRBJ2-3, with D maybe TRBD2 (6 bases). From germline, CDR1 is DFQATT and CDR2 SNEGSKA (reference sequence). The CDR3 sequence is 16 residues long. Trimming pared 6 bases from V and 4 bases from J, leaving 23 bases between. The CDR3 DNA reads as TGCAGTGCCGCAAGCCCGCGGGGTGCTGGGGCAGATACGCAGTATTTT. It encodes CSAASPRGAGADTQYF.

This clonotype has a handful of counts. J is TRBJ2-5 and V is TRBV7-9; D perhaps matches TRBD2 (6 bases). The CDR3 runs 13 residues. Per germline, CDR1 SEHNR and CDR2 FQNEAQ (reference sequence). V gave up 5 bases and J gave up 11 bases, with 18 bases separating them. The CDR3 sequence: CASSTLGGREQYF. The CDR3 nucleotides read TGTGCCAGCAGCACCCTGGGGGGACGGGAGCAGTACTTC.

Only a few counts were recorded for this clonotype. The chain joins TRBV13 to TRBJ2-5; perhaps D is TRBD1 or TRBD2 (6 bases each). The V end was cut by 6 bases, the J end by 5 bases, with 22 bases between. CDR1 is PRHDT, CDR2 FYEKMQ, per germline (reference sequence). This CDR3 is built from 16 residues. The CDR3 loop reads CASRMGGGLRRETQYF. CDR3 DNA: TGTGCCAGCAGGATGGGGGGCGGATTACGGCGGGAGACCCAGTACTTC.

The rearrangement links TRBV4-3 to TRBJ1-2; 8 nucleotides agree with TRBD1. The CDR3 totals 15 residues. From germline, CDR1 is LGHNA and CDR2 YSLEER. J was trimmed by 2 bases and V by 3 bases; bases with no gene match: 5. CDR3 in DNA: TGCGCCAGCAGCCACAGGACAGGGTACAACTATGGCTACACCTTC. Translating it yields CASSHRTGYNYGYTF.

This clonotype appeared a few times. The chain couples TRBV20-1 to TRBJ1-4; no reliable D call. Germline assignment: CDR1 DFQATT and CDR2 SNEGSKA (reference sequence). V lost 5 bases to trimming and J lost 6 bases, with 19 bases between them. CDR3 length: 15 amino acids. CDR3 DNA sequence: TGCAGTGCTGCGAATGCGGGGAGTGGGGATGAAAAACTGTTTTTT. The encoded protein is CSAANAGSGDEKLFF.

V is TRBV3-1 and J is TRBJ2-1; 7 bases are shared with TRBD2. From germline, CDR1 is LGHDT and CDR2 YNNKEL (reference sequence). The CDR3 length is 16 residues. V trimming: 3 bases; J trimming: 2 bases; junction bases outside the gene matches: 7. CDR3 bases: TGTGCCAGCAGCCAGAGACTAGCTTCACCCTACAATGAGCAGTTCTTC. Protein product: CASSQRLASPYNEQFF.

As for this clonotype: The junction differs from germline at one of its ends, possibly a read error. The chain carries TRBV20-1 and TRBJ2-3, with 7 bases matching TRBD2. The CDR3 covers 13 residues. Germline V gene sequence: CDR1 DFQATT, CDR2 SNEGSKA (reference sequence). The CDR3: CSGWGGRRDAQYF. In nucleotides, the CDR3 is TGCAGTGGGTGGGGGGGACGGAGAGATGCGCAGTATTTT.

This sequence joins TRBV7-2 and TRBJ1-1, with D perhaps TRBD1 (5 bases). The germline V gene has CDR1 SGHTA and CDR2 FQGNSA. This CDR3 comprises 14 residues. V lost 5 bases and J 4 bases, leaving 14 bases between the germline ends. CDR3 sequence (DNA): TGTGCCAGCAGCAACCAGGGTTATACCACTGAAGCTTTCTTT. Translated: CASSNQGYTTEAFF.

This clonotype was found once. The chain couples TRBV10-3 to TRBJ1-1, with unresolved D. Germline values: CDR1 ENHRY, CDR2 SYGVKD. The ends were cut back, 0 bases at V and 0 bases at J, with 14 bases in the middle. This CDR3 is built from 17 residues. CDR3: CAISESVEFAMNTEAFF. In DNA form, the CDR3 reads TGTGCCATCAGTGAGTCTGTGGAGTTTGCCATGAACACTGAAGCTTTCTTT.

This clonotype has more than one count but fewer than ten. The V and J genes are TRBV12-3 or TRBV12-4 and TRBJ1-5; 11 nucleotides line up with TRBD1. V shed 5 bases and J 6 bases; nucleotides not matched to a gene: 6. The CDR3 is made up of 15 amino acids. For the CDR3, the DNA is TGTGCCAGCAGTACCCGGACAGGGGGCGTTCAGCCCCAGCATTTT. Protein product: CASSTRTGGVQPQHF.

The table lists this clonotype with a count of one. V is TRBV7-9 and J is TRBJ2-7; tentatively, D is TRBD1 (5 bases). Trimming took 5 bases from V and 7 from J, leaving 27 bases between them. Germline V gene sequence: CDR1 SEHNR, CDR2 FQNEAQ (reference sequence). CDR3 size: 17 residues. The CDR3 is CASSPPTGRREGNEQYF. CDR3 in DNA: TGTGCCAGCAGCCCCCCAACGGGCCGCAGGGAAGGTAATGAGCAGTACTTC.

The chain uses TRBV10-3 and TRBJ2-5; 9 bases line up with TRBD2. The V segment lost 3 bases and the J segment 4 bases; nucleotides outside the gene matches: 6. Germline V gives CDR1 ENHRY, CDR2 SYGVKD. The CDR3 consists of 15 residues. The DNA for the CDR3 is TGTGCCATCAGTGATAACCTAGCGGGGAGAGAGACCCAGTACTTC. This codes for CAISDNLAGRETQYF.

This clonotype has a handful of counts. V gene TRBV4-1 combines with J gene TRBJ2-3; 9 bases are shared with TRBD1. Germline values: CDR1 MGHRA, CDR2 YSYEKL. V was clipped by 0 bases and J by 5 bases; unmatched bases: 9. There are 17 residues in the CDR3. The CDR3 nucleotides are TGCGCCAGCAGCCAAGATTCGACAGGGGGGTGGAAAGATACGCAGTATTTT. As protein: CASSQDSTGGWKDTQYF.

The chain employs TRBV7-6 and TRBJ2-3; D unclear. The CDR3 length is 14 residues. Trimming took 3 bases from V and 6 from J, leaving 13 bases between them. Looked up from germline, CDR1 is SGHVS and CDR2 is FNYEAQ. CDR3: CASSLEQRSDTQYF. CDR3 nucleotide sequence: TGTGCCAGCAGCTTGGAACAGCGCTCGGATACGCAGTATTTT.

This clonotype was detected a few times. The chain joins TRBV6-2 or TRBV6-3 to TRBJ2-7; TRBD2 agrees at 9 bases. Unmatched junction bases numbered 9, after V lost 6 bases and J lost 9 bases. Germline values: CDR1 MNHEY, CDR2 SVGEGT. This CDR3 has 13 residues. CDR3 protein: CASRTSGLTGQYF. CDR3 sequence (DNA): TGTGCCAGCAGGACTAGCGGTCTTACAGGGCAGTACTTC.